This T cell receptor (beta chain) came from a study of T cells in Graves' hyperthyroidism and ophthalmopathy. Graves' hyperthyroidism was deemed stable absent ophthalmopathy progression within 18 months. These patients, aged 18 to 65, had recently diagnosed hyperthyroidism lasting under 2 months. With 3 bases removed from V and 0 bases from J, the gap between germline ends came to 10 bases. The length of the CDR3 is 16 residues. The germline gives CDR1 KGHDR, CDR2 SFDVKD. Findings and limits, study-wide: Expanded thyroid clonotypes (above 0.001) were mostly also found in blood.

This clonotype was detected many times. Its antigen is still unknown. From RNA transcripts, TCR beta CDR3 regions were amplified. With the HTBI primer set, the TCR CDR3 went through a first round of RT-PCR. One entry per CDR3 protein results from TCRdb running MiXCR on the multiplex PCR reads. This sample carries hundreds of thousands of distinct CDR3 sequences, more than 30% of them seen once, and the ten largest clones take approximately 8.7%. This TCR was sampled from a man between 18 and 35 years old with Graves' hyperthyroidism. The specimen was blood. The V and J genes are TRBV24-1 and TRBJ2-2; D not resolved. DNA for the CDR3: TGTGCCACCAGTGATGGCGGAACCCCGAACACCGGGGAGCTGTTTTTT. Translating it yields CATSDGGTPNTGELFF.